This TCR beta chain was sequenced in a study of graft-versus-host responses after intestinal transplantation (dated by TCRdb to the early 2020s). Regarding the research as a whole: Multivisceral, liver-intestinal, or isolated intestinal transplants were received by the recipients. The cohort enrolled about two dozen intestinal transplant recipients, one of whom was a retransplant, and a few patients without pretransplant specimens were excluded. Rather than being sequenced by the commercial service, samples from a few later patients were sequenced in-house on an Illumina MiSeq and processed with MiXCR. All recipients received anti-thymocyte globulin induction followed by maintenance tacrolimus and steroids for roughly 3 years. Bulk TCR-beta CDR3 sequencing was used to track graft-versus-host and host-versus-graft alloreactive T cell clones in the graft, circulation and bone marrow after intestinal transplantation. A peak of at least 4% donor T cells among recipient peripheral blood mononuclear cells was the definition used for donor T cell macrochimerism. Alloreactive clones were identified by sequencing pre-transplant mixed lymphocyte reaction products and comparing these products with unstimulated pre-transplant donor and recipient T cells.

Library preparation was by the immunoSEQ multiplex PCR assay. For most patients, genomic DNA was isolated using the Qiagen DNeasy Blood and Tissue Kit and was shipped frozen to Adaptive Biotechnologies for TCR sequencing. High-throughput TCR-beta CDR3 sequencing of genomic DNA from most patients was performed by Adaptive Biotechnologies. The original pipeline was this. TCR sequencing data for roughly 20 patients were retrieved from Adaptive's ImmunoSEQ software; three other patients were processed with MiXCR and VDJtools. CD4 versus CD8 sorting errors were corrected by removing sequences found in both subsets at a frequency ratio below 5:1. CDR3 nucleotide sequences shared by donor and recipient were removed because the origin of these sequences could not be assigned. Alloreactive clones required at least 2-fold expansion over unstimulated cells and minimum CFSE-low frequency of 0.002% (template counts) or 0.001% (read counts). A clone was considered mappable if detected in the sequenced pre-transplant spleen, lymph node, or MLR CFSE-low populations of the donor or recipient. The cumulative frequency of alloreactive clones was calculated as a percentage of all sequences, weighted by copy number. TCRdb stores this immuneACCESS table with in-frame sequences only. Part of the clones is absent; in the studies checked, under half of the shortfall reflects unresolved V genes, and no reason is known for the rest. Clone size and V and J calls were adopted from that table, with D and trimming inferred from the DNA. The sample data list under 140,000 clones, and roughly 95% of these were observed just once. Roughly 0.5% of the sample is held by the ten biggest clonotypes.

The germline V gene supplies CDR1 KGHSH and CDR2 LQKENI. At the junction V is shortened by 1 base and J by 7 bases; bases outside the gene matches: 2. The cysteine opens and the phenylalanine closes a CDR3 of 16 amino acids. Only the CDR3 DNA is retained, 48 bases long and in frame from the first base. Results and caveats for the whole study, not just this receptor: Peak levels of circulating GvH clones were associated with declines in HvG clones early after transplant. Conclusions were limited by the relatively low number and heterogeneity of intestinal transplant patients. Patients with donor T cell macrochimerism had high GvH to HvG T cell clonal ratios in their allografts. GvH clones were found in recipient bone marrow, and some of the GvH clones appeared earlier in ileal mucosa or blood, which is consistent with an intestinal mucosal origin.

This clone was detected only a few times. Its specific antigen is unknown. Per-nucleotide qualities are absent, and no much larger clonotype sits a single base away. Explained via the paper, the time point label denotes: cells obtained before transplantation from donor or recipient. CD3+CD4+ and CD3+CD8+ populations were FACS-sorted from unstimulated pre-transplant donor and recipient cells taken from spleen or lymph nodes. The clonotype originates from a human donor who received an intestinal transplant. Here the chain combines TRBV18 and TRBJ2-1; TRBD2 agrees with 15 junctional bases. Sequenced material: unstimulated CD8+ T cells sorted from spleen or lymph node cells, taken before intestinal transplant. CDR3 sequence: CASSPRGTSGRNEQFF. DNA sequence: TGTGCCAGCTCACCACGTGGGACTAGCGGGAGGAATGAGCAGTTCTTC.